Following are 10 T cell receptor beta chains from one sample sequenced in a study of T cell responses to AZD1222 COVID-19 vaccine (TCRdb year 2021). Library preparation employed the immunoSEQ multiplex PCR assay. In TCRdb, the immuneACCESS table is reduced to in-frame sequences with V and J assigned. These tables do not hold every clone; where another copy was compared, an unresolved V gene accounts for under half, and the others remain unexplained. The sample table holds fewer than 120,000 clones, of which about 94% were seen once. The biggest ten clones account for 2.5% to 3% of the sample. The intended sense of this specimen's time point label: about 28 days (+/-7) after the second vaccine dose. Material: peripheral blood, obtained 28 days after the second AZD1222 dose. All receptors come from an adult who received the AZD1222 COVID-19 vaccine.

Written as DNA, the CDR3 is TGCGCCAGCAGCAGGACAGGGGAGGGCGAGCAGTACTTC. It codes for CASSRTGEGEQYF. The chain recombines TRBV5-1 with TRBJ2-7; 9 bases fit TRBD1. CDR1 and CDR2 (germline): SGHRS, YFSETQ. This CDR3 is 13 amino acids long. V was clipped by 4 bases and J by 6 bases; unmatched bases: 5.

This clone was detected only once. Different DNA sequences within this sample yield the same CDR3. V gene TRBV12-3 or TRBV12-4 combines with J gene TRBJ1-2; 8 nucleotides align to TRBD1. The CDR3 totals 13 residues. J gave up 4 bases and V 5 bases, and 3 bases lay outside the gene matches. CDR3 DNA: TGTGCCAGCAGTCTAGGACAGGGCTATGGCTACACCTTC. It codes for CASSLGQGYGYTF.

The rearrangement uses TRBV19 and TRBJ2-2, with no clear D. The CDR3 consists of 11 residues. V gave up 5 bases and J gave up 3 bases, with 1 base separating them. Germline V CDR1 and CDR2: LNHDA, SQIVND (reference sequence). The DNA of the CDR3 is TGTGCCAGTAGTTACACCGGGGAGCTGTTTTTT. It encodes CASSYTGELFF.

The chain uses TRBV7-2 and TRBJ1-2; D possibly corresponds to TRBD1 (6 bases). Trimming cost V 7 bases and J 4 bases, with 13 bases left between them. The germline CDR1 and CDR2 sequences are SGHTA and FQGNSA. This CDR3 has 13 amino acids. The CDR3 here is CASKGGGFYGYTF. CDR3 bases: TGTGCCAGCAAAGGAGGGGGTTTCTATGGCTACACCTTC.

The J gene is TRBJ2-1, the V gene TRBV7-6; D possibly corresponds to TRBD1 (5 bases). The CDR3 is made up of 12 amino acids. The germline V gene encodes CDR1 SGHVS and CDR2 FNYEAQ. V was clipped by 0 bases and J by 13 bases, with 10 bases between them. This CDR3 is CASSLAIGQQFF. As DNA, the CDR3 is TGTGCCAGCAGCTTAGCAATTGGACAACAGTTCTTC.

The rearrangement joins TRBV19 to TRBJ1-5; the D is unclear. From germline, CDR1 is LNHDA and CDR2 SQIVND (reference sequence). V lost 2 bases to trimming and J lost 0 bases, with 8 bases between them. The CDR3 sequence is 15 residues long. The CDR3 sequence is CASSIQIYSNQPQHF. CDR3 in DNA: TGTGCCAGTAGTATACAGATTTATAGCAATCAGCCCCAGCATTTT.

This clone has a handful of counts. V usage is TRBV5-3 and J usage is TRBJ2-1, with TRBD2 identical over 7 bases. TRBV5-3 is flagged as an ORF with uncertain function. With 4 bases clipped from V and 1 base from J, the junction kept 11 bases outside the gene matches. There are 17 residues in the CDR3. CDR3 protein: CARSQARAGRSYNEQFF. CDR3 nucleotides: TGTGCCAGAAGCCAAGCCCGAGCGGGAAGGTCCTACAATGAGCAGTTCTTC.

The chain carries TRBV3-1 (or the pseudogene TRBV3-2) and TRBJ2-2; D is uncertain. This CDR3 is built from 15 residues. The germline V gene encodes CDR1 LGHDT and CDR2 YNNKEL (reference sequence). Trimming stripped 4 bases from V and 4 bases from J, with 13 bases between. CDR3 bases: TGTGCCAGCAGCCCCCGGTGGGATATCACCGGGGAGCTGTTTTTT. This gives the protein CASSPRWDITGELFF.

This chain uses TRBV19 with TRBJ1-1; 7 bases fit TRBD1. The CDR3 spans 15 residues. Germline lookup yields CDR1 LNHDA and CDR2 SQIVND (reference sequence). The trim removed 5 bases at V and 3 bases at J, leaving 9 bases unmatched. The CDR3, as DNA: TGTGCCAGTAGTCGATCAGACAGGGTCTACACTGAAGCTTTCTTT. The encoded protein is CASSRSDRVYTEAFF.

This sequence joins TRBV3-1 (or the pseudogene TRBV3-2) and TRBJ2-7, with D perhaps TRBD2 (5 bases). CDR3 length: 15 residues. CDR1 and CDR2 from the germline V gene are LGHDT and YNNKEL (reference sequence). Trimming stripped 4 bases from V and 6 bases from J, with 19 bases between. The CDR3 loop is CASSPRTRRLGEQYF. CDR3 coding DNA: TGTGCCAGCAGCCCCCGGACTCGAAGGTTAGGCGAGCAGTACTTC.